Sequencing of this T cell receptor (beta chain) was carried out in a study of STAT5B mutations in CD4+ large granular lymphocyte leukemia. Regarding this clone: Its specificity is unknown.

Method: immunoSEQ multiplex PCR; TCRdb's copy keeps in-frame clones and lacks some. The repertoire includes tens of thousands of clones, 70% to 90% of them detected once, and roughly 4.4% sits in the top ten. General study results and limits: Higher CD4+ than CD8+ T-LGLL clonality might reflect small sample size.

The germline gives CDR1 MDHEN, CDR2 SYDVKM. The J segment lost 0 bases and the V segment lost 6 bases, leaving 14 bases of the junction unmatched. The CDR3 is made up of 18 amino acids. Sequencing was performed on CD4+ T cells from blood buffy coats. V gene TRBV28 combines with J gene TRBJ1-5, with 7 bases fitting TRBD1. This clonotype was sampled from a human donor in good health. The CDR3 DNA follows: TGTGCCAGCAGCCTACAGGGGACCAGAAGTTATAGCAATCAGCCCCAGCATTTT. Translated, it gives CASSLQGTRSYSNQPQHF.